These 9 T cell receptor beta chains came from one sample sequenced in a study of CD4+ T cells in melanoma. Sequenced by immunoSEQ multiplex PCR; TCRdb stores in-frame clones only, minus some. The sample contains about 140,000 clones, around 90% of which appear only once. The receptor set was obtained from a human donor with melanoma.

The chain uses TRBV2 and TRBJ2-1; no definite D call. CDR1 and CDR2 from the germline V gene are SNHLY and FYNNEI. Trimming left V 6 bases short and J 4 bases short, with 16 bases between. The CDR3 has 15 residues. CDR3 region: CASSVLRLRYNEQFF. The CDR3 coding sequence is TGTGCCAGCAGCGTCCTCCGGTTGCGATACAATGAGCAGTTCTTC.

This chain links TRBV4-1 with TRBJ1-1; D is unresolved. The germline CDR1 and CDR2 sequences are MGHRA and YSYEKL. V was pared by 0 bases and J by 9 bases, with 11 bases between. The CDR3 sequence is 13 residues long. The DNA for the CDR3 is TGCGCCAGCAGCCAAGATGAGGGAACACAAGCTTTCTTT. Its translation: CASSQDEGTQAFF.

This chain links TRBV5-6 with TRBJ1-1, with D uncertain. Trimming pared 0 bases from V and 5 bases from J, leaving 11 bases between. CDR1 and CDR2 (germline): SGHDT, YYEEEE. The CDR3 is 14 residues long. The CDR3 DNA sequence: TGTGCCAGCAGCTTGGCTTCCCTCCAGACTGAAGCTTTCTTT. This encodes CASSLASLQTEAFF.

The chain combines TRBV7-8 with TRBJ2-7; D not certain. CDR1 SGHVS and CDR2 FQNEAQ come from the germline V gene. Trimming stripped 1 base from V and 0 bases from J, with 7 bases between. The CDR3 covers 14 residues. The chain's CDR3 is CASSLEQSSYEQYF. The DNA of the CDR3 is TGTGCCAGCAGCTTAGAACAGAGCTCCTACGAGCAGTACTTC.

The chain links TRBV2 to TRBJ1-2, with 8 bases lining up with TRBD1. Germline values: CDR1 SNHLY, CDR2 FYNNEI. CDR3 size: 13 residues. V shed 6 bases, J shed 5 bases, and the junction held 5 bases outside the gene matches. The CDR3, as DNA: TGTGCCAGCAGCGAGGACAGGGTTTATGGCTACACCTTC. It yields the protein CASSEDRVYGYTF. The whole variable domain, filled in from reference TRBV2 and TRBJ1-2, reads EPEVTQTPSHQVTQMGQEVILRCVPISNHLYFYWYRQILGQKVEFLVSFYNNEISEKSEIFDDQFSVERPDGSNFTLKIRSTKLEDSAMYFCASSEDRVYGYTFGSGTRLTVV.

The rearrangement uses TRBV5-4 and TRBJ2-2, with 9 bases matching TRBD1. Germline CDR1 SGHNT, CDR2 YYREEE (reference sequence). J lost 4 bases, V lost 5 bases, and 6 bases had no gene match. The CDR3 is 15 residues long. The CDR3 loop is CASRAGTGITGELFF. In nucleotides, the CDR3 is TGTGCCAGCAGGGCCGGGACAGGGATCACCGGGGAGCTGTTTTTT.

V is TRBV5-1 and J is TRBJ2-7, with TRBD2 identical over 7 bases. The CDR3 spans 14 residues. With 0 bases clipped from V and 3 bases from J, the junction kept 3 bases outside the gene matches. The germline CDR1 and CDR2 sequences are SGHRS and YFSETQ. CDR3 region: CASSLGGEGYEQYF. The CDR3 DNA sequence: TGCGCCAGCAGCTTGGGAGGGGAGGGCTACGAGCAGTACTTC.

The chain joins TRBV10-2 to TRBJ2-1; 8 bases are shared with TRBD1. From germline, CDR1 is WSHSY and CDR2 SAAADI. The CDR3 loop spans 15 amino acids. V lost 6 bases, J lost 0 bases, and 4 bases stayed unmatched. The CDR3 DNA follows: TGCGCCAGCAGGAGAGGGACAGGCTCCTACAATGAGCAGTTCTTC. Translating it yields CASRRGTGSYNEQFF.

This chain links TRBV9 with TRBJ2-1, with D hard to call. The CDR3 extends over 13 amino acids. Germline CDR1 and CDR2: SGDLS and YYNGEE. Trimming left V 2 bases short and J 11 bases short, with 14 bases between. CDR3 in amino acids: CASSVGLEEKQFF. The CDR3 DNA sequence: TGTGCCAGCAGCGTGGGCCTCGAGGAGAAGCAGTTCTTC.